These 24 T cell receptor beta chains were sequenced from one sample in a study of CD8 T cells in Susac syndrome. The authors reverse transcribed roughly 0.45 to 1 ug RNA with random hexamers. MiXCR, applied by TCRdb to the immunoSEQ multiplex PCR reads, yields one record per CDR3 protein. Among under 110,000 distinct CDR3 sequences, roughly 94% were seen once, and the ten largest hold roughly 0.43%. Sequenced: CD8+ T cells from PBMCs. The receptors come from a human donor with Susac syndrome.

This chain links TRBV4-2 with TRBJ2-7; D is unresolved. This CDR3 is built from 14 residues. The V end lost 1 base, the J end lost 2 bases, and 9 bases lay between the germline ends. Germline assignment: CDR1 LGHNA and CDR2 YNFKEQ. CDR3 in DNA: TGTGCCAGCAGCCAAGGTGACACTACCTACGAGCAGTACTTC. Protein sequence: CASSQGDTTYEQYF.

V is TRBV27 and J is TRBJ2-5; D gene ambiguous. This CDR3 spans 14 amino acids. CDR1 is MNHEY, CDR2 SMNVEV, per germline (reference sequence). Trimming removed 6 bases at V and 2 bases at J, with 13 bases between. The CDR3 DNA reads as TGTGCCAGCAGCCTCTTCGTCGGGCAAGAGACCCAGTACTTC. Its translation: CASSLFVGQETQYF.

The CDR3 reads CASSGTGTDTQYF. The CDR3, as DNA: TGTGCCAGCAGCGGGACAGGGACAGATACGCAGTATTTT. The chain joins TRBV5-4 to TRBJ2-3, with 9 bases identical to TRBD1. The V gene's germline CDR1 is SGHNT and CDR2 YYREEE (reference sequence). The V and J ends lost 4 bases and 3 bases, in that order; junction bases with no gene match: 0. This CDR3 region has 13 residues.

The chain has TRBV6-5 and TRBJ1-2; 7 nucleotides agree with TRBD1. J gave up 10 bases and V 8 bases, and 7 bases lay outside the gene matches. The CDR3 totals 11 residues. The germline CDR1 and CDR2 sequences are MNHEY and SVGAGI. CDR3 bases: TGTGCCAGCTTAGGGGGCGAAGCCTACACCTTC. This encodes CASLGGEAYTF.

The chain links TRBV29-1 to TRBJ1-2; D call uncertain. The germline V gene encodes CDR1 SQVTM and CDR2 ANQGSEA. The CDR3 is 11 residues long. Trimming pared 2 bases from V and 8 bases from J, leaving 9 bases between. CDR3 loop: CSVELGSGYTF. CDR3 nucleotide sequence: TGCAGCGTTGAACTAGGGAGCGGCTACACCTTC. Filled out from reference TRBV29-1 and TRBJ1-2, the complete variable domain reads SAVISQKPSRDICQRGTSLTIQCQVDSQVTMMFWYRQQPGQSLTLIATANQGSEATYESGFVIDKFPISRPNLTFSTLTVSNMSPEDSSIYLCSVELGSGYTFGSGTRLTVV.

The CDR3 here is CASSTDVGQPQHF. CDR3 nucleotide sequence: TGTGCCAGCAGCACAGACGTGGGGCAGCCCCAGCATTTT. The chain recombines TRBV11-2 with TRBJ1-5; no reliable D call. V lost 5 bases, J lost 7 bases, and 12 bases lay in between. CDR3 size: 13 residues. Germline V gene data show CDR1 as SGHAT and CDR2 as FQNNGV.

For the CDR3, the DNA is TGTGCCAGCAGCCTAGGCAGGGGAGAAAGATACGAGCAGTACTTC. This gives the protein CASSLGRGERYEQYF. J is TRBJ2-7 and V is TRBV14; possibly TRBD1 for D (6 bases). The CDR3 spans 15 residues. CDR1 is SGHDN and CDR2 is FVKESK in the germline V gene. The germline V and J ends were trimmed by 4 bases and 4 bases, with 17 bases remaining between them.

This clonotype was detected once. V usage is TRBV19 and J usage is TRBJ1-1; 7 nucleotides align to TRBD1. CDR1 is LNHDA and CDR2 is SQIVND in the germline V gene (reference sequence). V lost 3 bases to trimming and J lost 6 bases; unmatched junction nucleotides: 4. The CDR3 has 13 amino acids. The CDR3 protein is CASSMRGPPEAFF. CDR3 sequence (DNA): TGTGCCAGTAGTATGAGGGGGCCCCCTGAAGCTTTCTTT.

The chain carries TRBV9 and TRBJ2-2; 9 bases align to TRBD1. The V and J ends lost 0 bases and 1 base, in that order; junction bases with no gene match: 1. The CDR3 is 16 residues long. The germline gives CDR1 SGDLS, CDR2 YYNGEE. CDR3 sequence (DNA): TGTGCCAGCAGCGTAGAGGACAGGGGGAACACCGGGGAGCTGTTTTTT. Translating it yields CASSVEDRGNTGELFF.

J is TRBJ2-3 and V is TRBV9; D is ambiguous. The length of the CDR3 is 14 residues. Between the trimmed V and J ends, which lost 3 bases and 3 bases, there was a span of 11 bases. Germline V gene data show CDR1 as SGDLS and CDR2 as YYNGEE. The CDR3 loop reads CASSAPGRTDTQYF. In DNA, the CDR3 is TGTGCCAGCAGCGCCCCGGGCAGGACAGATACGCAGTATTTT.

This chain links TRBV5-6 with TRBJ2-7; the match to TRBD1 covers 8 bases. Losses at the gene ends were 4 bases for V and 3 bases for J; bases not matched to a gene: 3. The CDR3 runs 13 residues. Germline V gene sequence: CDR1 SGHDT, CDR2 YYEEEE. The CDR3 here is CASSPTGDYEQYF. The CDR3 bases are TGTGCCAGCAGCCCGACAGGGGACTACGAGCAGTACTTC.

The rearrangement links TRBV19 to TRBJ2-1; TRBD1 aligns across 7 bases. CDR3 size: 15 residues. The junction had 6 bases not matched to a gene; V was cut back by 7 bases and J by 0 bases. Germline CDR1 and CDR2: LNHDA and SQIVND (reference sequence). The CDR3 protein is CASTVDRDSYNEQFF. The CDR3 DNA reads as TGTGCCAGTACCGTCGACAGGGACTCCTACAATGAGCAGTTCTTC.

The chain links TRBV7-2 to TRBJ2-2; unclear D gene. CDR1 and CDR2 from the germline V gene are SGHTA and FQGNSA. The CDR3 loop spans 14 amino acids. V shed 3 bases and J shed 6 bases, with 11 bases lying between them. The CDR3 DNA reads TGTGCCAGCAGCTTCCCAGTTCTGGCCGGGGAGCTGTTTTTT. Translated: CASSFPVLAGELFF.

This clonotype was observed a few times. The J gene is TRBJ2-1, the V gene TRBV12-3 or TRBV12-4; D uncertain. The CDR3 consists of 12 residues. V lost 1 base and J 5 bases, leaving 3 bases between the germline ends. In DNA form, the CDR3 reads TGTGCCAGCAGTTTAGTTGACAATGAGCAGTTCTTC. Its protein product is CASSLVDNEQFF.

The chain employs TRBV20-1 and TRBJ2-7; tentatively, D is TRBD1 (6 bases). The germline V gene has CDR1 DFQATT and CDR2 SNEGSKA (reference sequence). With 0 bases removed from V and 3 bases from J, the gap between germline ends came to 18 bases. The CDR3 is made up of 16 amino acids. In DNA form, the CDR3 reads TGCAGTGCTAGAGATTGGTATAGGGACATAAACTACGAGCAGTACTTC. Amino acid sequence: CSARDWYRDINYEQYF.

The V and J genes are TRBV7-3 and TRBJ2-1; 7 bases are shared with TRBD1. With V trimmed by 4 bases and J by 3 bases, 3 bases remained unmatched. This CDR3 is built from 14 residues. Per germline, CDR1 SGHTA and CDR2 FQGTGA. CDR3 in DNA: TGTGCCAGCAGCTACGGGACAGACTACAATGAGCAGTTCTTC. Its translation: CASSYGTDYNEQFF.

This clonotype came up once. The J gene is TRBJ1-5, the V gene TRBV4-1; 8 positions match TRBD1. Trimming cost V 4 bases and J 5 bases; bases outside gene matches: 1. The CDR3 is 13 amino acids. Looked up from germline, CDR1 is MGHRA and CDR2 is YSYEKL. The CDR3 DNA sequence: TGCGCCAGCAGCCCGACAGGGGATCAGCCCCAGCATTTT. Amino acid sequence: CASSPTGDQPQHF.

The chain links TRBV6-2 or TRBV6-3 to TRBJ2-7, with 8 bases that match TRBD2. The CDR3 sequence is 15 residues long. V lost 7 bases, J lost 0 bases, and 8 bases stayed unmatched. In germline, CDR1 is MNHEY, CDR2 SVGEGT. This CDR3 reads CASTLSGGLSYEQYF. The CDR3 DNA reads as TGTGCCAGCACCCTGAGCGGGGGACTCTCCTACGAGCAGTACTTC.

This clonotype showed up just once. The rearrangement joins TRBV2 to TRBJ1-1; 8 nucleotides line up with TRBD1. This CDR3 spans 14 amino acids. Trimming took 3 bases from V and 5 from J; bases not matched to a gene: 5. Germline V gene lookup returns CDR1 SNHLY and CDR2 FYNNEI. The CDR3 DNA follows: TGTGCCAGCAGTGAGGACAGGGTATCAACTGAAGCTTTCTTT. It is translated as CASSEDRVSTEAFF.

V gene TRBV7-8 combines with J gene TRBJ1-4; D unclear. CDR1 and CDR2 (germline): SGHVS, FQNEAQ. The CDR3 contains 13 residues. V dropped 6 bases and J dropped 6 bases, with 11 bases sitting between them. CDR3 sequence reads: CASRSRNDEKLFF. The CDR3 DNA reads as TGTGCCAGCAGGTCAAGGAACGATGAAAAACTGTTTTTT.

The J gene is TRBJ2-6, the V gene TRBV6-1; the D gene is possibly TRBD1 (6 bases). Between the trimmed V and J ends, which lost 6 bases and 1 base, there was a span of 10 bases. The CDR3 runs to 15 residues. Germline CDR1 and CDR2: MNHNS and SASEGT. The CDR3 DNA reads TGTGCCAGCAGCACAGGGTCTTCTGGGGCCAACGTCCTGACTTTC. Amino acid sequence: CASSTGSSGANVLTF.

DNA of the CDR3: TGTGCCAGCAGCGTAAACCAGGTTACCGGGGAGCTGTTTTTT. This sequence encodes CASSVNQVTGELFF. This chain connects TRBV9 to TRBJ2-2; D remains unclear. Looked up from germline, CDR1 is SGDLS and CDR2 is YYNGEE. This CDR3 has 14 residues. Deletions cut 1 base from V and 5 bases from J, with 9 bases between.

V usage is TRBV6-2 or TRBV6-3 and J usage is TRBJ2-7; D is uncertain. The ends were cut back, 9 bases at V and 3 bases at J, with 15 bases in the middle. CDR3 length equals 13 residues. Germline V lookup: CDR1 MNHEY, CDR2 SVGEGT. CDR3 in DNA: TGTGCCAGTGGTTATGGGGAAGGCTACGAGCAGTACTTC. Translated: CASGYGEGYEQYF.

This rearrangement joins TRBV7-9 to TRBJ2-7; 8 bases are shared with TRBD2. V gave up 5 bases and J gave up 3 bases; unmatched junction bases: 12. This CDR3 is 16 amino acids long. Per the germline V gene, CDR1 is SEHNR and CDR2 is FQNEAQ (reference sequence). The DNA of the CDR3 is TGTGCCAGCAGCCAGCCCCAGGGCGGGGGGTTCTACGAGCAGTACTTC. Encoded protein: CASSQPQGGGFYEQYF.